Listed below are T cell receptor beta chains from one sample, sequenced in a study of blood T cell repertoires in COVID-19. Repertoires were generated with immunoSEQ multiplex PCR, while TCRdb's copy carries only in-frame clones and drops some. The table includes roughly 200,000 clones, about 88% detected once. The sequenced sample consisted of peripheral blood. These receptors were obtained from a woman between 50 and 59 years old with COVID-19, enrolled during active disease. Both conserved end residues are part of each CDR3. Fields, in order: CDR3 protein, J gene, V gene.

CASRTGWPDTQYF TRBJ2-3 TRBV6-5
CAIRAAGLADANEQFF TRBJ2-1 TRBV10-3
CASSFSPGQGWRTKNIQYF TRBJ2-4 TRBV27
CASSLDRGKPQHF TRBJ1-5 TRBV27
CASSIRGGHYGYTF TRBJ1-2 TRBV19
CASSQRAGAFYIFGDGYTF TRBJ1-2 TRBV21-1
CASRVRGPIGSPLHF TRBJ1-6 TRBV19
CASGRTGATEAFF TRBJ1-1 TRBV28
CASSLPGTGVNTGELFF TRBJ2-2 TRBV2
CAWSVGQGSGNTIYF TRBJ1-3 TRBV30
CASTGQGLGSPLHF TRBJ1-6 TRBV10-2
CASSESGGAFNEQFF TRBJ2-1 TRBV6-1
CASSVGLAGGLSMDTQYF TRBJ2-3 TRBV10-1
CASSVMGGYEQYF TRBJ2-7 TRBV7-3
CASRMASGASGDGYTF TRBJ1-2 TRBV7-2
CASSARGGETQYF TRBJ2-5 TRBV2
CASSIRYDREAFF TRBJ1-1 TRBV19
CSVWAGAFF TRBJ1-1 TRBV20-1
CASSSTGPTGELFF TRBJ2-2 TRBV7-2
CASSYRDRGEDTQYF TRBJ2-3 TRBV7-9
CASTLDLINTGELFF TRBJ2-2 TRBV2
CASSEAPGNYGYTF TRBJ1-2 TRBV6-1
CASSVGLAVPTGELFF TRBJ2-2 TRBV19
CASIKPGLMNTEAFF TRBJ1-1 TRBV10-2
CASRGRAHEQYF TRBJ2-7 TRBV2
CASSSPYRGSGYTF TRBJ1-2 TRBV5-8
CSVVKGAGGETQYF TRBJ2-5 TRBV29-1
CASRGQYTEAFF TRBJ1-1 TRBV6-5
CASSEGTARNTEAFF TRBJ1-1 TRBV6-1
CAILRIDRGGTGELFF TRBJ2-2 TRBV15
CAWSVPSGLNTGELFF TRBJ2-2 TRBV30
CASSLVTLRQETQYF TRBJ2-5 TRBV14
CASSSGTFFYEQYF TRBJ2-7 TRBV19
CASSPPPPRQAYGYTF TRBJ1-2 TRBV18
CASSPPDWGNTIYF TRBJ1-3 TRBV5-1
CASSKEGGGPAGESYEQYF TRBJ2-7 TRBV4-3
CASSSSGLDFNEQFF TRBJ2-1 TRBV5-4
CASSVGTSGSSDTQYF TRBJ2-3 TRBV19
CSPGGTEAFF TRBJ1-1 TRBV20-1
CASSQALASTDTQYF TRBJ2-3 TRBV4-2
CARRGWYSTDTQYF TRBJ2-3 TRBV2